The source of this T cell receptor beta chain is a study of patients and donors after allogeneic stem cell transplantation. Using its own MiXCR run on the RT-PCR reads, TCRdb lists one record per CDR3 protein. The table has over 150,000 distinct CDR3 sequences, about 30% seen once. In germline, CDR1 is MNHEY, CDR2 SMNVEV (reference sequence). This CDR3 region has 15 residues. V was pared by 5 bases and J by 4 bases, with 15 bases between. The receptor's source is a human donor who was either an allogeneic HSCT recipient or a stem cell or donor lymphocyte infusion donor (not recorded which). It is not recorded whose cells these are; they may come from a transplant donor. Sequenced material: blood, either unsorted or a sorted T cell fraction (not recorded which). V gene TRBV27 combines with J gene TRBJ2-1, with D possibly TRBD1 on 6 matching bases. DNA of the CDR3: TGTGCCAGCAGTGAGACAGGTTCCCCTTACAATGAGCAGTTCTTC. Translating gives CASSETGSPYNEQFF.